The clone carrying this T cell receptor beta chain was found once. Extracted RNA was reverse transcribed, and the resulting cDNA served as sequencing template. Assay used: immunoSEQ multiplex PCR; TCRdb lists only in-frame clones, some missing. There are some 190,000 clones in the sample; approximately 65% occur only once, and approximately 1.2% lies in the top ten. Treatment meaning: oral pan-JAK inhibitor, 5-10 mg twice daily. This sample stems from a study of CD8+ T cells in alopecia areata. Across the whole study: Tofacitinib lasted 6 to 18 months, then 6 months off drug.

J was trimmed by 12 bases and V by 4 bases; bases with no gene match: 6. Germline V gene sequence: CDR1 SGHTA, CDR2 FQGNSA. CDR3 size: 12 residues. The source is a human donor with alopecia areata. Here the sequenced sample was CD4+ T cells sorted from blood, taken around week 44, from a patient treated with tofacitinib. This chain uses TRBV7-2 with TRBJ1-5; 7 bases fit TRBD1. CDR3 protein: CASSSPGDSQHF. CDR3 DNA: TGTGCCAGCAGCTCCCCCGGGGACAGCCAGCATTTT.